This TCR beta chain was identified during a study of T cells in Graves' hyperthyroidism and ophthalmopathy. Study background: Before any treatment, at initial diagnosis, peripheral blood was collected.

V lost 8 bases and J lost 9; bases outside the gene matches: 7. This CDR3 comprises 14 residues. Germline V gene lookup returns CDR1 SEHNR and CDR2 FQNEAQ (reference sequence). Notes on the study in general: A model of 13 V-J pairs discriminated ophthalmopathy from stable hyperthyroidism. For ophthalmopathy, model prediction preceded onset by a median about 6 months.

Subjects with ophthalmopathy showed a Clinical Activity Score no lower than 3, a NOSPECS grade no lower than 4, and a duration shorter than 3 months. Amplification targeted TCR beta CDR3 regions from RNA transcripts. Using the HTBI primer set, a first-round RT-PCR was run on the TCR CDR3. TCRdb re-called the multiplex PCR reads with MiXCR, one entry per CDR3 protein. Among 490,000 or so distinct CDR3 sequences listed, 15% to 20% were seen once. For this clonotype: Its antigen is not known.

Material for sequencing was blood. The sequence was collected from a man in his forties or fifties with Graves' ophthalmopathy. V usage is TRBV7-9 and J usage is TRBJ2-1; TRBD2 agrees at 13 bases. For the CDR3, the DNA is TGTGCCAGCCAGGGACTAGCGGGATCCCTTGAGCAGTTCTTC. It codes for CASQGLAGSLEQFF.